One and the same sample provided the 13 T cell receptor beta chains below, sequenced in a study of T cells after yellow fever vaccination. TCRdb re-called the 5' RACE reads with MiXCR, one entry per CDR3 protein. Of about 130,000 distinct CDR3 sequences listed, 6.5% to 8% are singletons. The specimen was CD4+ T cells sorted from PBMCs, collected around 10 days after the first yellow fever vaccination. The origin of the receptors is a man aged 18 to 29 who received the YFV17D yellow fever vaccine.

This clonotype was detected ten times or more. The gene calls are TRBV28 and TRBJ2-7, with D possibly TRBD1 on 5 matching bases. Trimming took off 4 bases at V and 0 bases at J, with 13 bases between the two ends. CDR1 and CDR2 (germline): MDHEN, SYDVKM. The length of the CDR3 is 15 residues. CDR3 sequence: CASSSATASSYEQYV. Here the CDR3 DNA reads TGTGCCAGCAGTTCCGCGACAGCCTCCTCCTACGAGCAGTACGTC.

The chain couples TRBV5-1 to TRBJ2-5; 14 bases match TRBD2. Germline CDR1 SGHRS, CDR2 YFSETQ. This CDR3 region has 18 residues. The junction had 12 bases not matched to a gene; V was cut back by 3 bases and J by 5 bases. Here the CDR3 DNA reads TGCGCCAGCAGCTCCTCACCGACTAGCGGGGGGGCCAGGGAGACCCAGTACTTC. Translating gives CASSSSPTSGGARETQYF. Using reference TRBV5-1 and TRBJ2-5 for the parts outside the CDR3, the full variable domain is KAGVTQTPRYLIKTRGQQVTLSCSPISGHRSVSWYQQTPGQGLQFLFEYFSETQRNKGNFPGRFSGRQFSNSRSEMNVSTLELGDSALYLCASSSSPTSGGARETQYFGPGTRLLVL.

The table lists this clonotype with many counts. The rearrangement links TRBV7-2 to TRBJ2-3; the D is unclear. Deletions cut 5 bases from V and 10 bases from J, with 16 bases between. This CDR3 spans 13 amino acids. Germline V gene data show CDR1 as SGHTA and CDR2 as FQGNSA. The CDR3 region has the DNA TGTGCCAGCAGCCCCACCTCAGGAAAGGCGCAGTATTTT. The encoded protein is CASSPTSGKAQYF.

This clonotype was picked up many times. The chain employs TRBV5-6 and TRBJ1-2; no reliable D call. V was cut by 3 bases and J by 8 bases, with 11 bases left in between. The germline gives CDR1 SGHDT, CDR2 YYEEEE. The length of the CDR3 is 12 residues. The CDR3 spells CASSWSLGGYTF. CDR3 bases: TGTGCCAGCAGCTGGAGCTTGGGGGGCTACACCTTC.

This clonotype has a count of ten or more. CDR3 DNA: TGTGCCAGCTCAGCCGGACAGTTCAATGAGCAGTTCTTC. It specifies CASSAGQFNEQFF. This sequence joins TRBV18 and TRBJ2-1, with a possible D match to TRBD1 (6 bases). The CDR3 covers 13 residues. V was trimmed by 5 bases and J by 6 bases, leaving 11 bases between them. The germline V gene encodes CDR1 KGHSH and CDR2 LQKENI. Drawing the rest from reference TRBV18 and TRBJ2-1, the complete variable domain is NAGVMQNPRHLVRRRGQEARLRCSPMKGHSHVYWYRQLPEEGLKFMVYLQKENIIDESGMPKERFSAEFPKEGPSILRIQQVVRGDSAAYFCASSAGQFNEQFFGPGTRLTVL.

This clonotype was seen repeatedly, ten times or more. The V and J genes are TRBV12-3 or TRBV12-4 and TRBJ1-2; D is unresolved. V dropped 5 bases and J dropped 0 bases, with 7 bases sitting between them. The CDR3 runs 13 residues. CDR3 nucleotides: TGTGCCAGCAGTGGGTGGCCTAACTATGGCTACACCTTC. It yields the protein CASSGWPNYGYTF.

This clonotype was recorded at least ten times. V is TRBV7-2 and J is TRBJ1-5, with D possibly matching TRBD1 (6 bases). Trimming shortened V by 6 bases and J by 0 bases, and 15 bases separated the two germline ends. The CDR3 length is 16 residues. The germline V gene has CDR1 SGHTA and CDR2 FQGNSA. In nucleotides, the CDR3 is TGTGCCAGCAGAGGGGGGGGACCGTATAGCAATCAGCCCCAGCATTTT. Amino acids: CASRGGGPYSNQPQHF. Based on the CDR3 plus reference TRBV7-2 and TRBJ1-5, the full variable domain is GAGVSQSPSNKVTEKGKDVELRCDPISGHTALYWYRQSLGQGLEFLIYFQGNSAPDKSGLPSDRFSAERTGGSVSTLTIQRTQQEDSAVYLCASRGGGPYSNQPQHFGDGTRLSIL.

Ten or more counts support this clonotype. The V call is TRBV2, the J call TRBJ1-5; tentatively, D is TRBD1 (6 bases). Deletions cut 6 bases from V and 6 bases from J, with 12 bases between. Germline V CDR1 and CDR2: SNHLY, FYNNEI. The CDR3 runs 13 residues. The chain's CDR3 is CASRQGGGQPQHF. CDR3 coding DNA: TGTGCCAGCAGACAGGGAGGGGGTCAGCCCCAGCATTTT.

This sequence joins TRBV25-1 and TRBJ1-4; tentative D call: TRBD1 (6 bases). This CDR3 has 13 amino acids. In germline, CDR1 is MGHDK, CDR2 SYGVNS. The V end lost 7 bases, the J end lost 8 bases, and 14 bases lay between the germline ends. CDR3 sequence reads: CASTQGHMEKLFF. The DNA for the CDR3 is TGTGCCAGCACCCAGGGGCATATGGAAAAACTGTTTTTT.

This clonotype was seen repeatedly, ten times or more. V and J are TRBV29-1 and TRBJ2-1; the match to TRBD1 covers 8 bases. The junction had 9 bases not matched to a gene; V was cut back by 1 base and J by 1 base. CDR3 length: 17 residues. Germline V CDR1 and CDR2: SQVTM, ANQGSEA. CDR3: CSVEAIIGQGSYNEQFF. The CDR3 nucleotides read TGCAGCGTTGAAGCTATAATTGGACAGGGATCCTACAATGAGCAGTTCTTC.

In this sample, this clonotype turned up many times. The CDR3, as DNA: TGTGCCAGCAGTCTAGCGGGGGCCAACACAGATACGCAGTATTTT. Encoded protein: CASSLAGANTDTQYF. J is TRBJ2-3 and V is TRBV28; TRBD2 aligns across 10 bases. The CDR3 is made up of 15 amino acids. The ends lost 5 bases at V and 2 bases at J; junction bases unmatched: 4. Germline V lookup: CDR1 MDHEN, CDR2 SYDVKM.

This clonotype was recorded at least ten times. This chain connects TRBV12-3 or TRBV12-4 to TRBJ2-5; D not certain. The V and J ends lost 6 bases and 4 bases respectively, with 9 bases between them. The CDR3 is 12 residues long. For the CDR3, the DNA is TGTGCCAGCAGCCTCCCGCCAGAGACCCAGTACTTC. It specifies CASSLPPETQYF.

This clonotype was recorded many times. V usage is TRBV6-4 and J usage is TRBJ2-2; a possible D gene is TRBD1 (6 bases). This CDR3 comprises 15 residues. The germline V gene encodes CDR1 MRHNA and CDR2 SNTAGT. Trimming removed 5 bases at V and 0 bases at J, with 10 bases between. CDR3 amino acids: CASSPGDSNTGELFF. CDR3 in DNA: TGTGCCAGCAGTCCAGGGGATTCGAACACCGGGGAGCTGTTTTTT.